These 5 T cell receptor beta chains were sequenced from one sample in a study of blood T cell repertoires in COVID-19 (TCRdb year 2020). Library method: the immunoSEQ multiplex PCR assay. TCRdb's version of the immuneACCESS table is confined to in-frame rearrangements and falls short of the full clone set. An unresolved V gene accounts for under half of the shortfall where checked; the remainder is of unknown origin. The sample includes 50,000 or so clones, with about 89% observed a single time. Around a quarter of the sample lies in the top ten. The sample taken for sequencing was peripheral blood. These receptors originate from a human donor in a cohort sampled during active COVID-19.

The count of this clone is one. This chain uses TRBV7-2 with TRBJ2-2; 8 nucleotides agree with TRBD2. The CDR3 has 16 residues. Trimming removed 4 bases from V and 0 bases from J; junction bases left unmatched: 4. Germline values: CDR1 SGHTA, CDR2 FQGNSA. CDR3 sequence (DNA): TGTGCCAGCAGCTATGGGGGACTAGCGAACACCGGGGAGCTGTTTTTT. Protein product: CASSYGGLANTGELFF.

The chain recombines TRBV27 with TRBJ2-1; 7 nucleotides align to TRBD2. The CDR3 has 16 amino acids. Trimming removed 5 bases from V and 0 bases from J; junction bases left unmatched: 7. CDR1 is MNHEY, CDR2 SMNVEV, per germline (reference sequence). The CDR3 loop is CASSPLLAGSYNEQFF. CDR3 nucleotides: TGTGCCAGCAGTCCCCTCTTAGCGGGCTCCTACAATGAGCAGTTCTTC.

The chain has TRBV19 and TRBJ2-7; 10 nucleotides match TRBD1. The CDR3 runs to 15 residues. The junction had 4 bases not matched to a gene; V was cut back by 1 base and J by 4 bases. The germline CDR1 and CDR2 sequences are LNHDA and SQIVND (reference sequence). The CDR3 protein is CASSIAGTGAYEQYF. DNA of the CDR3: TGTGCCAGTAGTATAGCCGGGACAGGGGCTTACGAGCAGTACTTC.

The CDR3 loop reads CASSEAPGGLFF. The CDR3 DNA reads as TGTGCCAGCAGTGAAGCGCCCGGTGGGCTGTTTTTT. The genes are TRBV2 and TRBJ2-2; D gene unclear. The length of the CDR3 is 12 residues. The V and J ends lost 0 bases and 13 bases respectively, with 9 bases between them. CDR1 SNHLY and CDR2 FYNNEI come from the germline V gene.

This sequence joins TRBV20-1 and TRBJ2-1; 9 bases line up with TRBD1. CDR3 length: 10 amino acids. After removal of 6 bases from V and 10 bases from J, the junction contained 1 base not matched to a gene. From germline, CDR1 is DFQATT and CDR2 SNEGSKA (reference sequence). The CDR3 sequence is CSAGTGEQFF. The CDR3 DNA sequence: TGCAGTGCAGGGACAGGGGAGCAGTTCTTC.